This T cell receptor beta chain was sequenced during a study of cytomegalovirus exposure and HLA in healthy donors. Whole-study results and caveats: Cytomegalovirus status was reportedly diagnosed by the classifier with high sensitivity and specificity.

On this clone itself: The antigen is undetermined.

Generated by immunoSEQ multiplex PCR, the TCRdb table keeps only in-frame clones and is missing some. The data hold 170,000 or so clones, with 85% observed a single time. The sequenced sample consisted of PBMCs. This clonotype was sampled from a man aged 18 to 29 in good health and CMV-seropositive.

CDR3 amino acids: CASSSRQAALGANVLTF. CDR3 in DNA: TGTGCCAGCAGTTCCCGACAGGCGGCGCTTGGGGCCAACGTCCTGACTTTC. The J gene is TRBJ2-6, the V gene TRBV25-1, with D perhaps TRBD1 (6 bases). The V gene lost 5 bases and the J gene lost 3 bases, with 17 bases spanning the gap. The CDR3 sequence is 17 residues long. Germline V gives CDR1 MGHDK, CDR2 SYGVNS.